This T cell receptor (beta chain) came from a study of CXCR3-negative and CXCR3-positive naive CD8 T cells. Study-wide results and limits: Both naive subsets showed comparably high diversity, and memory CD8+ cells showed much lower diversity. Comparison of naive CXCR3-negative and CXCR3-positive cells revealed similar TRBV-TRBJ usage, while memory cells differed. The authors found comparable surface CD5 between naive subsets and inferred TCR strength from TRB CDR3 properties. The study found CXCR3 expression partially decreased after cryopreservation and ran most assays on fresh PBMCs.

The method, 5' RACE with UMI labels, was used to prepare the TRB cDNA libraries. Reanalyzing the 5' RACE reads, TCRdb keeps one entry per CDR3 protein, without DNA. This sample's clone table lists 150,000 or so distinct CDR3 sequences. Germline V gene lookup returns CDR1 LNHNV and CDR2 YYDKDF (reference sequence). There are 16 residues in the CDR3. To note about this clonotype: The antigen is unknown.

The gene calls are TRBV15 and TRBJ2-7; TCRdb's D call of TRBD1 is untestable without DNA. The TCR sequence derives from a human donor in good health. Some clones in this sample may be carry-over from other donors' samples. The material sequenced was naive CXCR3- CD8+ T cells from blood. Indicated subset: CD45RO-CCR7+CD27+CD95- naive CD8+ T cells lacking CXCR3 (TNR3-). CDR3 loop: CATSRPPGTGGYEQYF.